This T cell receptor beta chain was identified during a study of cytomegalovirus exposure and HLA in healthy donors. The PCR was carried out with 60 Vbeta primers and 13 Jbeta primers. The data were produced by immunoSEQ multiplex PCR, yet TCRdb's version contains in-frame clones alone and is incomplete. The data hold about 110,000 clones, with less than 80% observed a single time. Sequenced material: PBMCs. This clonotype was obtained from a woman aged 25 to 45 in good health and CMV-seronegative.

For the CDR3, the DNA is TGCGCCAGCAGCCCTTCGGGGGGCTACGAGCAGTACTTC. Amino acids: CASSPSGGYEQYF. J is TRBJ2-7 and V is TRBV4-1, with 7 bases that match TRBD2. CDR3 size: 13 residues. Germline values: CDR1 MGHRA, CDR2 YSYEKL. V lost 4 bases to trimming and J lost 3 bases; unmatched junction nucleotides: 3.